The next 6 T cell receptor beta chains were all read from a single sample in a study of pediatric ulcerative colitis. Assay: immunoSEQ multiplex PCR; the TCRdb copy retains only in-frame clones and omits some. This sample has about 64,000 clones, with about nine tenths found just once. Sequencing input: blood. The source of these receptors is a boy under 18 with severe ulcerative colitis.

This chain uses TRBV6-5 with TRBJ1-2; the D gene is possibly TRBD1 (6 bases). This CDR3 region has 14 residues. Trimming stripped 7 bases from V and 4 bases from J, with 16 bases between. Germline lookup yields CDR1 MNHEY and CDR2 SVGAGI. CDR3 coding DNA: TGTGCCAGCATCAGAGGCCAGGGGAGCTATGGCTACACCTTC. It codes for CASIRGQGSYGYTF.

V usage is TRBV27 and J usage is TRBJ1-5, with D unresolved. This CDR3 has 13 residues. Trimming left V 1 base short and J 2 bases short, with 3 bases between. Germline V gives CDR1 MNHEY, CDR2 SMNVEV (reference sequence). The CDR3 DNA is TGTGCCAGCAGTTTATTTGGCAATCAGCCCCAGCATTTT. Protein: CASSLFGNQPQHF.

CDR3 residues: CASSLAGGWDYNEQFF. The CDR3 nucleotides are TGTGCCAGCAGCTTAGCTGGGGGCTGGGACTACAATGAGCAGTTCTTC. The chain carries TRBV11-3 and TRBJ2-1; perhaps TRBD1 as D (6 bases). The CDR3 contains 16 residues. Germline CDR1 and CDR2: SGHNT and YENEEA. The V and J ends lost 1 base and 3 bases respectively, with 13 bases between them.

The rearrangement joins TRBV29-1 to TRBJ2-7; D might be TRBD1 or TRBD2, each matching 5 bases. The germline V and J ends were trimmed by 6 bases and 2 bases, with 14 bases remaining between them. Germline assignment: CDR1 SQVTM and CDR2 ANQGSEA. The CDR3 runs 13 residues. The CDR3 here is CSVRDGVAYEQYF. The CDR3, as DNA: TGCAGCGTAAGGGACGGCGTAGCCTACGAGCAGTACTTC.

The chain combines TRBV28 with TRBJ2-1, with 12 bases fitting TRBD2. Germline V gene data show CDR1 as MDHEN and CDR2 as SYDVKM. V shed 5 bases and J 5 bases; nucleotides not matched to a gene: 7. The CDR3 runs 16 residues. This CDR3 is CASSRTRLAGDNEQFF. The CDR3 DNA reads as TGTGCCAGCAGTCGAACAAGACTAGCGGGAGACAATGAGCAGTTCTTC.

The chain employs TRBV5-1 and TRBJ2-1, with D perhaps TRBD1 or TRBD2 (5 bases each). Trimming shortened V by 7 bases and J by 3 bases, and 17 bases separated the two germline ends. The CDR3 is made up of 15 amino acids. The V gene's germline CDR1 is SGHRS and CDR2 YFSETQ. CDR3 DNA sequence: TGCGCCAGCGCTACCGGGACCGGTGGCTACAATGAGCAGTTCTTC. Its translation: CASATGTGGYNEQFF.